The 3 T cell receptor beta chains in this list originate from one sample, sequenced in a study of breast tumors, draining lymph nodes, adjacent tissues (dated by TCRdb to about 2016). Library method: multiplex PCR. TCRdb names Illumina HiSeq 2000 as the instrument used. Using fastp trimming at Q25 and MiXCR clonotype assembly, TCRdb reanalyzed the public sequencing data and kept in-frame beta chains. Merged by CDR3 protein, the rows form single entries marked with the most common genes and DNA. Present in this sample are around 43,000 distinct CDR3 sequences, roughly 23% of which were seen just once. The top ten clonotypes cover more than 6.5% of the sample. Sequencing input: breast tumor tissue. The source of these receptors is a female donor with breast cancer. Some clones in this sample may be carry-over from other donors' samples.

The table lists this clonotype with a few counts. At one of its ends the junction is not consistent with the germline gene, which may arise from a read error. V gene TRBV27 combines with J gene TRBJ2-7, with unresolved D. This CDR3 region has 14 residues. The germline CDR1 and CDR2 sequences are MNHEY and SMNVEV (reference sequence). CDR3 coding DNA: TGTGCCAGCAGTTTTGCCGAGAGCTCCTACGAGCGGTACTTC. Protein: CASSFAESSYERYF.

The J gene is TRBJ1-1, the V gene TRBV20-1; no clear D. Germline-derived CDR1 and CDR2 are DFQATT and SNEGSKA (reference sequence). V lost 6 bases to trimming and J lost 0 bases, with 5 bases between them. This CDR3 is built from 11 residues. The CDR3 protein is CSATMNTEAFF. As DNA, the CDR3 is TGCAGTGCAACAATGAACACTGAAGCTTTCTTT.

This clonotype was picked up many times. This chain links TRBV10-2 with TRBJ1-2, with D possibly being TRBD1 (6 bases). The germline V gene encodes CDR1 WSHSY and CDR2 SAAADI. This CDR3 has 13 residues. Trimming shortened V by 5 bases and J by 4 bases, and 11 bases separated the two germline ends. The DNA of the CDR3 is TGCGCCAGCAGTTCGGGACACCTCTATGGCTACACCTTC. Amino acids: CASSSGHLYGYTF.